This T cell receptor (beta chain) was retrieved from a study of blood T cell repertoires in COVID-19. Study as a whole: There were acute and convalescent COVID-19 samples, and they came from the United States, Italy and Spain.

CDR1 and CDR2 from the germline V gene are KGHSH and LQKENI. The CDR3 is made up of 12 amino acids. V lost 4 bases, J lost 8 bases, and 6 bases lay in between. Under the authors' procedure: For nucleated cells, counts were estimated from reference gene primer amplification. The data were produced by immunoSEQ multiplex PCR, yet TCRdb's version contains in-frame clones alone and is incomplete. D and trimming were read from the DNA, whereas the V and J calls and clone size are those reported in that table. The sample gives about 150,000 clones, approximately 87% of which show up once; about 6% is in the top ten.

The V gene is TRBV18, the J gene TRBJ1-6; possible D gene TRBD1, 6 bases. The sequence was collected from an elderly man with acute or convalescent COVID-19. Input material: peripheral blood. In DNA form, the CDR3 reads TGTGCCAGCTCACAGGGGGATTCACCCCTCCACTTT. Its protein product is CASSQGDSPLHF.